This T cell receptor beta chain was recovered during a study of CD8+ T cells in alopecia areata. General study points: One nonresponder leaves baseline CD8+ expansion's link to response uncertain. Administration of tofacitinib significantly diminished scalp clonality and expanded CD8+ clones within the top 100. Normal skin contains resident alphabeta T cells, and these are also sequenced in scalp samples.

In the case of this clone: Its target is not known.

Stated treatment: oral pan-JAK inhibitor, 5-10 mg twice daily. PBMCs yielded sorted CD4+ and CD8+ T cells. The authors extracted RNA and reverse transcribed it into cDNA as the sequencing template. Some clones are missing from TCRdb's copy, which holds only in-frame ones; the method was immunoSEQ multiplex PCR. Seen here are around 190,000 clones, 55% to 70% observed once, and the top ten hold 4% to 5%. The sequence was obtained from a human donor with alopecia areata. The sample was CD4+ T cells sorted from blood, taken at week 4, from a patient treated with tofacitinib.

The CDR3 DNA reads as TGTGCCAGCAGCGGTGGGCCTTCGCGGTTCTTC. Amino acids: CASSGGPSRFF. The rearrangement uses TRBV7-9 and TRBJ2-1; no reliable D call. The CDR3 has 11 amino acids. V dropped 5 bases and J dropped 15 bases, with 14 bases sitting between them. In germline, CDR1 is SEHNR, CDR2 FQNEAQ (reference sequence).